Below, one T cell receptor (beta chain) is given with its context. This clone showed up just a few times. There is no known antigen for this receptor. Per-base qualities were not stored, and no clone one base away is much larger. Each donor gave one peripheral blood draw, averaging around 0.11 L, which was collected into heparinised tubes. Using a panel that included CD45RO, CCR7, CD25, CD127, CD95 and CD27, naive, central memory, regulatory and stem cell-like memory CD4+ T cells were sorted on a BD FACSAria II. Purity was above 95% for every sorted population. Right away, PBMCs were isolated by Lymphoprep density gradient centrifugation and were stained directly, with no culture step. So that batch effects would be minimized, each experiment stained and sorted samples in pairs, pairing one healthy donor with one patient. The entire amount of isolated RNA was reverse transcribed using the High Capacity cDNA Reverse Transcription Kit, so the sequenced TCRB transcripts were expressed ones. Naive, central memory and regulatory T cell samples underwent deep immunoSEQ sequencing, averaging roughly 3.4 million total reads per sample. After sorted cells were lysed in RLT buffer, RNA was extracted with DNase-treated RNeasy Micro or Mini kits, with the choice depending on cell number. Each cell subset was processed on its own to prevent cross-contamination, while patient and healthy donor samples were processed together. The immunoSEQ multiplex PCR was used to amplify TCRB sequences from cDNA, yielding 87-bp fragments that span the CDR3 region. The amplicons were sequenced using the Illumina HiSeq platform. As for the original processing: PCR bias was corrected computationally using synthetic template baselines, and reads within Hamming distance 2 were collapsed, with unmergeable singletons discarded. Reads were aligned against IMGT so that V, D and J genes, CDR3 length and insertions or deletions at six rearrangement sites could be assigned. Clonotype counts were normalized to sorted cell number within each subset before computing true diversity and Gini coefficients with the tcR R package. The overlap coefficient, calculated on TCRB nucleotide sequences, was used to measure repertoire sharing. Out-of-frame TCRB sequences from naive cells were analyzed as a proxy for the pre-selection repertoire. Not all clones reach the TCRdb copy of this immuneACCESS table, which keeps in-frame sequences only. Checked studies attribute under half of the gap to unresolved V genes and leave the rest unexplained. V and J calls and clone size are given by that table; D and trimming were obtained from the DNA. This sample comprises roughly 380,000 clones, about 20% of them detected only once. Clones ranked in the top ten supply about 0.044% of the sample.

The source of the sample is a study of beta chain features in type 1 diabetes (dated by TCRdb to 2016 to 2019). Study-level background: No differences in mean age, gender distribution, total cell number or subset yield were found between patients and healthy donors. In the study, TCRB repertoires of sorted circulating CD4+ T cell subsets from recently diagnosed type 1 diabetes patients were compared with those of matched healthy donors. A total of about 100,000,000 sorted cells were examined across all samples, and RNA yield correlated strongly with the number of cells per subset. Regulatory and stem cell-like memory subsets were obtained from only 8 patients and roughly 8 healthy donors, while naive and central memory subsets were obtained from all 30 or so donors. The research as a whole found: Because cDNA was sequenced instead of genomic DNA, highly expressing activated cells could be over-represented, though the groups showed no difference in activation or CD3 levels. In all four CD4+ subsets, TCRB CDR3 length was moderately but significantly shorter in type 1 diabetes patients. Fewer insertions and more nucleotide deletions at VDJ recombination sites were observed in patients with type 1 diabetes, implying thymic rearrangement abnormalities. Naive, central memory and regulatory TCRB repertoires appeared more similar among patients than among healthy donors. Only small numbers of individuals were included in the HLA sub-analyses, which left unresolved whether HLA type had any influence on TCRB rearrangement. PCR might favor shorter templates, but patient and control samples were amplified and corrected together, so any skew would affect both groups equally.

CDR1 MGHRA and CDR2 YSYEKL are derived from the germline V gene. From its cysteine to its phenylalanine, the CDR3 spans 16 amino acids. Just CDR3 DNA is preserved here, 48 bases in frame from base 1. V drops 1 base and J drops 2 bases, leaving 14 bases in between. The receptor chain draws on TRBV4-1 and TRBJ1-1; D gene: possibly TRBD1, on 6 matching bases. Specimen: naive CD4+ T cells from blood. The cell subset or site label on this specimen signifies: true naive CD4+ T cells. The receptor's source is a woman in her late teens or twenties in good health. The CDR3 region has the sequence CASSQGRTDPNTEAFF. DNA sequence: TGCGCCAGCAGCCAAGGTCGGACAGACCCTAACACTGAAGCTTTCTTT.